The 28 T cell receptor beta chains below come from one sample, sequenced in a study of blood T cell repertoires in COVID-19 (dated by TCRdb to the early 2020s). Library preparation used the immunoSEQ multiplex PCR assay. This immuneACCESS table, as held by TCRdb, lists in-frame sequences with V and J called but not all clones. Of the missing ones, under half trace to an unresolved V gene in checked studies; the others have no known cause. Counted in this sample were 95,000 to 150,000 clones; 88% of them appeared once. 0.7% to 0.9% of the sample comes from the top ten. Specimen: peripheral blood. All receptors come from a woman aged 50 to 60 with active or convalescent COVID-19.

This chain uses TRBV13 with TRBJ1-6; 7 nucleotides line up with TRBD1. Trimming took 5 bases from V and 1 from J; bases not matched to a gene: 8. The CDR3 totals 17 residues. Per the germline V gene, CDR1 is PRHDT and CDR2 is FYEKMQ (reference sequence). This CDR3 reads CASSGRQGGSYNSPLHF. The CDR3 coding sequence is TGTGCCAGCAGCGGGCGACAGGGAGGATCCTATAATTCACCCCTCCACTTT.

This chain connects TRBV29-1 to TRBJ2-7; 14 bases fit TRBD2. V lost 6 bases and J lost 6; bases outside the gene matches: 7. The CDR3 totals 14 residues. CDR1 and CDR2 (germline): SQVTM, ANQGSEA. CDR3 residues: CSVSGLAGVAEQYF. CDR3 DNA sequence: TGCAGCGTGTCGGGACTAGCGGGAGTCGCCGAGCAGTACTTC.

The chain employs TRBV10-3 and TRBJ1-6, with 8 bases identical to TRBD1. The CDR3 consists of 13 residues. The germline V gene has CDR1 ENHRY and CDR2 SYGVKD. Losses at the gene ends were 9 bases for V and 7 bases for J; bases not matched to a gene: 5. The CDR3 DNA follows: TGTGCCATTCGGACAGGGAACAATTCACCCCTCCACTTT. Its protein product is CAIRTGNNSPLHF.

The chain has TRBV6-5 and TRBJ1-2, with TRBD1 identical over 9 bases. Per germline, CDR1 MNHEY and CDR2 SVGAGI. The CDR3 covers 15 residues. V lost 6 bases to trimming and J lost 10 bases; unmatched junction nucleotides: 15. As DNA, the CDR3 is TGTGCCAGCAGCGCGGAACCGGGACAGGGATTAACCTACACCTTC. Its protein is CASSAEPGQGLTYTF.

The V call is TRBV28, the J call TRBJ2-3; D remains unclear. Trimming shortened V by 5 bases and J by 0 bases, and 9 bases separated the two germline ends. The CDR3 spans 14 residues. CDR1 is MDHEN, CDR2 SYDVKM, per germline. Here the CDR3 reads CASSGLSSTDTQYF. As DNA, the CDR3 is TGTGCCAGCAGTGGGCTTTCTAGCACAGATACGCAGTATTTT.

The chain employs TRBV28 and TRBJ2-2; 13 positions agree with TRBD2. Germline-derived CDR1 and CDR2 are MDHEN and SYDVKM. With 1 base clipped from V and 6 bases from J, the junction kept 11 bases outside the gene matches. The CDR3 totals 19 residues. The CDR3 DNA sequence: TGTGCCAGCAGTTTATTCGGGGTAGGGGGACTAGCGGGACCCGGGGAGCTGTTTTTT. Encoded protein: CASSLFGVGGLAGPGELFF.

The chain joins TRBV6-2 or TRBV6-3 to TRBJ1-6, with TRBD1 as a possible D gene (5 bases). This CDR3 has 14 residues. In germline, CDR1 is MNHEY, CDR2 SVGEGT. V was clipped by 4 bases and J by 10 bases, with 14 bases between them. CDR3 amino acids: CASSLVDSWSPLHF. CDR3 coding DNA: TGTGCCAGCAGTTTGGTAGACAGCTGGTCACCCCTCCACTTT.

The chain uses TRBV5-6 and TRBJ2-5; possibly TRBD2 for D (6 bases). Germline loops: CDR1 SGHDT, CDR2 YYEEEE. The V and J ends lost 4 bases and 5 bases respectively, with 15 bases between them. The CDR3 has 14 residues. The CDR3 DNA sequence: TGTGCCAGCAGCATGGGACTGGGCGGGGAGACCCAGTACTTC. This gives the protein CASSMGLGGETQYF.

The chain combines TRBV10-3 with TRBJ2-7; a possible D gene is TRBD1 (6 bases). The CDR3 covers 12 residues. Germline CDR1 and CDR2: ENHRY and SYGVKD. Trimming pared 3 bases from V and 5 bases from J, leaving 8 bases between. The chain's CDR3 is CAISEGGDEQYF. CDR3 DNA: TGTGCCATCAGTGAAGGGGGAGACGAGCAGTACTTC.

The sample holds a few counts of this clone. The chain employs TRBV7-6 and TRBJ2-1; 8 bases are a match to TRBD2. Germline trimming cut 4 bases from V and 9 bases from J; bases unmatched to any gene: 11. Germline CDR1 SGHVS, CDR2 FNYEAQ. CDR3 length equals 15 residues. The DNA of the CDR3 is TGTGCCAGCAGCTCCGGGACTAGTGGGGCTTCTGAGCAGTTCTTC. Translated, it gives CASSSGTSGASEQFF.

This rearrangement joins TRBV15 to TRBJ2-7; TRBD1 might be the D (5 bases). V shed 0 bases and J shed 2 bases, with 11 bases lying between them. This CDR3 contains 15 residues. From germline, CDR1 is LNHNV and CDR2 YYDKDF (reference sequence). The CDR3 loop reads CATSRETVRTYEQYF. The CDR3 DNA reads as TGTGCCACCAGCAGAGAGACAGTACGTACCTACGAGCAGTACTTC.

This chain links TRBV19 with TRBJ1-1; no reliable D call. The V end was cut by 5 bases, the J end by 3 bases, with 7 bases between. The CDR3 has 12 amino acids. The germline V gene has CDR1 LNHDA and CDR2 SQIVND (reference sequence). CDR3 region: CASSLPYTEAFF. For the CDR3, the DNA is TGTGCCAGTAGTCTCCCTTACACTGAAGCTTTCTTT.

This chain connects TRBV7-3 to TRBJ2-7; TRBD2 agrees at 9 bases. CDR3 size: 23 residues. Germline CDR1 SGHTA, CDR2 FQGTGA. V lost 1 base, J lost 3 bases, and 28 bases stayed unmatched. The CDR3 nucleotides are TGTGCCAGCAGCTTAAATCGGCGGAGGAGCGGGAGGAACCCCTTCCCAATTTACTACGAGCAGTACTTC. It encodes CASSLNRRRSGRNPFPIYYEQYF.

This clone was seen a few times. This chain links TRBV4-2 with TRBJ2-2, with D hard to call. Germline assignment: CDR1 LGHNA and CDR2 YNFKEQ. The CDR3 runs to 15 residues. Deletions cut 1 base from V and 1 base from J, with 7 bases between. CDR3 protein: CASSQGARNTGELFF. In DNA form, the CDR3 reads TGTGCCAGCAGCCAAGGGGCGCGGAACACCGGGGAGCTGTTTTTT.

The CDR3 DNA sequence: TGCAGCGTTGAAACCCCTACAGCGGGCCGGACAGATACGCAGTATTTT. Translated: CSVETPTAGRTDTQYF. The chain uses TRBV29-1 and TRBJ2-3, with D maybe TRBD2 (6 bases). Germline assignment: CDR1 SQVTM and CDR2 ANQGSEA. CDR3 length equals 16 residues. The V and J ends lost 2 bases and 3 bases respectively, with 18 bases between them.

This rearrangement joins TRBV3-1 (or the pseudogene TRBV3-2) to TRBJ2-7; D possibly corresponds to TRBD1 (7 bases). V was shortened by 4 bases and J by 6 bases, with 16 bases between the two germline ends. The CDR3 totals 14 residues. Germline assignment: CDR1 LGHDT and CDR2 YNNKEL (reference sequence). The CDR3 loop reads CASSPRDRGGEQYF. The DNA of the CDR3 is TGTGCCAGCAGCCCGCGGGACAGAGGGGGCGAGCAGTACTTC.

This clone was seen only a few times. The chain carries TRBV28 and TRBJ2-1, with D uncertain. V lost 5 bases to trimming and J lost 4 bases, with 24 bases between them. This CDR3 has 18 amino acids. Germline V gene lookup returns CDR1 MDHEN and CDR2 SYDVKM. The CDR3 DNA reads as TGTGCCAGCAGTCAGAGAGACCGACTGTTATCGGGTTACAATGAGCAGTTCTTC. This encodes CASSQRDRLLSGYNEQFF.

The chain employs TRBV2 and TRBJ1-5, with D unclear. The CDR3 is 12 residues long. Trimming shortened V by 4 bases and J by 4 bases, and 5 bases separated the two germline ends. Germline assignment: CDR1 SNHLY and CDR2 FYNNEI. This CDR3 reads CASSGQNQPQHF. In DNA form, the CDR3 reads TGTGCCAGCAGTGGCCAGAATCAGCCCCAGCATTTT.

The CDR3 nucleotides are TGTGCCACCAGTGACCCGACAGGAGACCAAGAGACCCAGTACTTC. Its translation is CATSDPTGDQETQYF. The genes are TRBV24-1 and TRBJ2-5, with D possibly being TRBD1 (6 bases). Trimming left V 4 bases short and J 0 bases short, with 11 bases between. The CDR3 totals 15 residues. Germline CDR1 KGHDR, CDR2 SFDVKD.

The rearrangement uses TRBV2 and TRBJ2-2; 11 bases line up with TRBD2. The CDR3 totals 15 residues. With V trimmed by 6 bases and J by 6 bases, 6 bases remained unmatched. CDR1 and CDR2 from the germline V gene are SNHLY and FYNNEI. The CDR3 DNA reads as TGTGCCAGCAGAAACTTAGCGGGAGGGCCCGGGGAGCTGTTTTTT. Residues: CASRNLAGGPGELFF.

CDR3 amino acids: CASSGTSGRYEQYF. The CDR3 coding sequence is TGCGCCAGCAGCGGGACTAGCGGGAGGTACGAGCAGTACTTC. The genes are TRBV5-1 and TRBJ2-7; TRBD2 aligns across 15 bases. The V segment lost 4 bases and the J segment 4 bases; nucleotides outside the gene matches: 0. The CDR3 is made up of 14 amino acids. Germline-derived CDR1 and CDR2 are SGHRS and YFSETQ.

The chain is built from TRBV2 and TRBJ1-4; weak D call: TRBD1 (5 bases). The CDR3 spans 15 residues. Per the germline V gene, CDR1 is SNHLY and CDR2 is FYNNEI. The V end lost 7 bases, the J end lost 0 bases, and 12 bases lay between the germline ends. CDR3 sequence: CASTAGLPTNEKLFF. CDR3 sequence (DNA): TGTGCCAGCACCGCGGGGCTCCCAACTAATGAAAAACTGTTTTTT.

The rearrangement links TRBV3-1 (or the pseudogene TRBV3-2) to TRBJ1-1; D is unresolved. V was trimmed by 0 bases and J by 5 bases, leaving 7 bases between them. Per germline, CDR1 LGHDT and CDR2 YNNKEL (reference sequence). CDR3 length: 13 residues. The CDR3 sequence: CASSQEMRTEAFF. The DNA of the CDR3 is TGTGCCAGCAGCCAAGAGATGAGGACTGAAGCTTTCTTT.

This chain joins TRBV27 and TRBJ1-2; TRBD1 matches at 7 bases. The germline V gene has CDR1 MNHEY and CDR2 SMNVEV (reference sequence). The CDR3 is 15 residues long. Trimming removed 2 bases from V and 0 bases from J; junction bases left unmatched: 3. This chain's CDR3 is CASSLRQGANYGYTF. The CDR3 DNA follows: TGTGCCAGCAGTTTAAGGCAGGGGGCTAACTATGGCTACACCTTC.

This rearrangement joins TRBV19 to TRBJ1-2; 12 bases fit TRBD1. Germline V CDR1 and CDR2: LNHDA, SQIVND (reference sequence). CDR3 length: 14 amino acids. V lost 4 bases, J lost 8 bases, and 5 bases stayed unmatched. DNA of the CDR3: TGTGCCAGTAGTAGGGGACAGGGGGCAAGCGGCTACACCTTC. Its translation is CASSRGQGASGYTF.

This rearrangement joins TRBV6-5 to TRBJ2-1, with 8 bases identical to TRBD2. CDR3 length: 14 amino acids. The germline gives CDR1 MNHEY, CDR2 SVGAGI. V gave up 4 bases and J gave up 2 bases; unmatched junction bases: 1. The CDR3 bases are TGTGCCAGCAGTTCCGGGAGGGCCTACAATGAGCAGTTCTTC. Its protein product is CASSSGRAYNEQFF.

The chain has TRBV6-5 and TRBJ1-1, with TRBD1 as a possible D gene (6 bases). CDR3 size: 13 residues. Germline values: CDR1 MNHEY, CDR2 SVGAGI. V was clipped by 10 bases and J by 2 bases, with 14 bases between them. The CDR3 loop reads CATGRGANTEAFF. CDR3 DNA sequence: TGTGCCACGGGGCGGGGGGCAAACACTGAAGCTTTCTTT.

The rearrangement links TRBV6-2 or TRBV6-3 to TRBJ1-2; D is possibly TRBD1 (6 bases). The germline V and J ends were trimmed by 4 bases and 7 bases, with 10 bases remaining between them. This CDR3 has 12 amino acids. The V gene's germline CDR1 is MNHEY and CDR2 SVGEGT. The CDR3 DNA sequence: TGTGCCAGCAGTTTACTGGACAGTGGCTACACCTTC. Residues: CASSLLDSGYTF.